This passage covers 7 T cell receptor beta chains from one sample sequenced in a study of CD4 T cell repertoires in COVID-19. Some clones are missing from TCRdb's copy, which holds only in-frame ones; the method was immunoSEQ multiplex PCR. The table lists 65,000 to 95,000 clones, 83% of them singletons. Sample: CD4+ T cells from peripheral blood, taken after recovery from COVID-19. The receptors stem from a human donor who had COVID-19.

V and J are TRBV4-2 and TRBJ2-3; 8 bases agree with TRBD2. This CDR3 spans 16 amino acids. The V segment lost 1 base and the J segment 5 bases; nucleotides outside the gene matches: 8. Germline lookup yields CDR1 LGHNA and CDR2 YNFKEQ. Here the CDR3 reads CASSQVWSGSEDTQYF. CDR3 sequence (DNA): TGTGCCAGCAGCCAAGTCTGGAGCGGGAGTGAAGATACGCAGTATTTT.

This chain connects TRBV7-7 to TRBJ2-5; a possible D gene is TRBD1 (6 bases). The V end lost 5 bases, the J end lost 5 bases, and 15 bases lay between the germline ends. There are 14 residues in the CDR3. The germline CDR1 and CDR2 sequences are SSHAT and FNYEAQ (reference sequence). CDR3 sequence (DNA): TGTGCCAGCAGCATCACAGGGATAGGGGAGACCCAGTACTTC. Translated: CASSITGIGETQYF.

This clone was picked up one time. The rearrangement links TRBV12-3 or TRBV12-4 to TRBJ2-7, with D uncertain. The CDR3 spans 12 residues. Trimming removed 6 bases from V and 6 bases from J, with 12 bases in between. For the CDR3, the DNA is TGTGCCAGCAGCCAGCGTCCCGGCGAGCAGTACTTC. It yields the protein CASSQRPGEQYF.

The rearrangement links TRBV4-2 to TRBJ2-3, with 10 bases that match TRBD2. Germline trimming cut 4 bases from V and 0 bases from J; bases unmatched to any gene: 10. The germline V gene encodes CDR1 LGHNA and CDR2 YNFKEQ. The CDR3 runs to 18 residues. DNA for the CDR3: TGTGCCAGCAGCCGCTCTAGCGGGGGTGCTCCTAGCACAGATACGCAGTATTTT. Encoded protein: CASSRSSGGAPSTDTQYF.

The chain carries TRBV30 and TRBJ2-7; 8 nucleotides match TRBD2. Losses at the gene ends were 0 bases for V and 5 bases for J; bases not matched to a gene: 12. The CDR3 length is 16 residues. Germline CDR1 is GTSNPN and CDR2 is SVGIG (reference sequence). CDR3 residues: CAWSVPIGAGVDEQYF. CDR3 coding DNA: TGTGCCTGGAGTGTACCTATAGGAGCGGGAGTCGACGAGCAGTACTTC.

CDR3 in DNA: TGTGCCATCGGGCCAGGGGAAATCTCTGGAAACACCATATATTTT. It encodes CAIGPGEISGNTIYF. The chain is built from TRBV10-3 and TRBJ1-3; tentatively, D is TRBD1 (6 bases). CDR3 length equals 15 residues. Per germline, CDR1 ENHRY and CDR2 SYGVKD. Trimming took 8 bases from V and 0 from J, leaving 14 bases between them.

The chain uses TRBV30 and TRBJ2-5; D uncertain. V lost 3 bases and J 4 bases, leaving 9 bases between the germline ends. Germline V gene lookup returns CDR1 GTSNPN and CDR2 SVGIG (reference sequence). The CDR3 extends over 12 amino acids. The CDR3 is CAWSIFRETQYF. CDR3 DNA sequence: TGTGCCTGGAGCATATTCCGAGAGACCCAGTACTTC.